The 30 T cell receptor beta chains below all came from one sample that was sequenced in a study of T cells after yellow fever vaccination. Each CDR3 protein gets one entry after TCRdb re-called the 5' RACE reads with MiXCR. Here the sample spans approximately 260,000 distinct CDR3 sequences, roughly 5% being singletons. The specimen was CD4+ T cells sorted from PBMCs, collected on the day of the yellow fever booster vaccination. These receptors all come from a man aged 18 to 35 who received the YFV17D yellow fever vaccine.

This clonotype was found a few times. V and J are TRBV7-9 and TRBJ1-2, with D unresolved. CDR1 is SEHNR and CDR2 is FQNEAQ in the germline V gene (reference sequence). Trimming removed 1 base at V and 4 bases at J, with 7 bases between. This CDR3 is 13 amino acids long. The CDR3 DNA follows: TGTGCCAGCAGCTTAGGCCTTCGCTATGGCTACACCTTC. Its translation: CASSLGLRYGYTF.

This clonotype was picked up many times. The CDR3, as DNA: TGTGCCAGCAGGCAACCGGGACAGGGTGTGACCGGGGAGCTGTTTTTT. It codes for CASRQPGQGVTGELFF. The genes are TRBV7-9 and TRBJ2-2; TRBD1 matches 9 bases. The CDR3 length is 16 residues. The germline CDR1 and CDR2 sequences are SEHNR and FQNEAQ (reference sequence). Trimming took 6 bases from V and 5 from J; bases not matched to a gene: 10.

There are a few counts of this clonotype. The J gene is TRBJ1-5, the V gene TRBV12-3 or TRBV12-4; no clear D gene. This CDR3 spans 15 amino acids. V lost 5 bases and J lost 0, with 11 bases in between. The CDR3 region is CASSPQAASNQPQHF. The CDR3 DNA sequence: TGTGCCAGCAGTCCGCAAGCAGCTAGCAATCAGCCCCAGCATTTT.

This clonotype has just a few counts. The V and J genes are TRBV7-9 and TRBJ2-4, with D unresolved. CDR3 size: 11 residues. Germline assignment: CDR1 SEHNR and CDR2 FQNEAQ (reference sequence). V lost 3 bases, J lost 8 bases, and 5 bases lay in between. DNA for the CDR3: TGTGCCAGCAGCTTTTCGGACATTCAGTACTTC. Its translation is CASSFSDIQYF.

The table lists this clonotype with many counts. CDR3 in DNA: TGTGCCAGCATTAGAACACTGAACACTGAAGCTTTCTTT. The encoded protein is CASIRTLNTEAFF. The chain uses TRBV12-3 or TRBV12-4 and TRBJ1-1; D unclear. V lost 7 bases and J 0 bases, leaving 9 bases between the germline ends. The CDR3 is 13 amino acids.

This clonotype was detected only a few times. V and J are TRBV20-1 and TRBJ2-7, with 7 bases lining up with TRBD1. The CDR3 runs to 12 residues. Germline CDR1 is DFQATT and CDR2 is SNEGSKA (reference sequence). V dropped 3 bases and J dropped 7; count of bases not matched to a gene: 6. CDR3 region: CSARKGAGEQYF. The DNA for the CDR3 is TGCAGTGCTAGGAAGGGGGCCGGTGAGCAGTACTTC.

This clonotype was recorded a few times. The genes are TRBV12-3 or TRBV12-4 and TRBJ1-6; 9 nucleotides match TRBD1. V gave up 5 bases and J gave up 10 bases; unmatched junction bases: 12. The CDR3 totals 16 residues. The CDR3 nucleotides read TGTGCCAGCAGTCCAGGGCGGGGACAGGGATACTCACCCCTCCACTTT. This codes for CASSPGRGQGYSPLHF.

This chain uses TRBV5-6 with TRBJ1-2, with a weak D call TRBD1 (5 bases). V was shortened by 4 bases and J by 4 bases, with 17 bases between the two germline ends. The germline V gene encodes CDR1 SGHDT and CDR2 YYEEEE. This CDR3 is 15 amino acids long. CDR3 sequence reads: CASSLTGGVPYGYTF. The CDR3 DNA reads TGTGCCAGCAGCCTGACGGGGGGGGTCCCCTATGGCTACACCTTC.

This clonotype occurred a few times. The chain couples TRBV6-5 to TRBJ2-1; D is unresolved. From germline, CDR1 is MNHEY and CDR2 SVGAGI. The V end lost 2 bases, the J end lost 4 bases, and 6 bases lay between the germline ends. The CDR3 runs to 13 residues. CDR3 sequence reads: CASSYDLYNEQFF. The CDR3 DNA is TGTGCCAGCAGTTACGACCTATACAATGAGCAGTTCTTC.

This rearrangement joins TRBV24-1 to TRBJ2-5; D is unclear. The V and J ends lost 0 bases and 5 bases respectively, with 6 bases between them. Germline V gene sequence: CDR1 KGHDR, CDR2 SFDVKD. This CDR3 has 13 amino acids. The CDR3, as DNA: TGTGCCACCAGTGATTTGATATCGGAGACCCAGTACTTC. It specifies CATSDLISETQYF.

This clonotype was counted only a few times. The chain recombines TRBV7-9 with TRBJ1-3; D is unresolved. CDR1 and CDR2 (germline): SEHNR, FQNEAQ (reference sequence). This CDR3 is built from 15 residues. Trimming cost V 0 bases and J 4 bases, with 10 bases left between them. The CDR3 DNA reads as TGTGCCAGCAGCTTAGCTGGACCGTCCGGAAACACCATATATTTT. Translated: CASSLAGPSGNTIYF.

The genes are TRBV18 and TRBJ1-1; D gene ambiguous. Looked up from germline, CDR1 is KGHSH and CDR2 is LQKENI. This CDR3 comprises 13 residues. With 6 bases removed from V and 3 bases from J, the gap between germline ends came to 11 bases. The CDR3 loop reads CASSESLDTEAFF. CDR3 DNA: TGTGCCAGCTCGGAATCTTTGGACACTGAAGCTTTCTTT. Full variable domain (remainder filled in from reference TRBV18 and TRBJ1-1): NAGVMQNPRHLVRRRGQEARLRCSPMKGHSHVYWYRQLPEEGLKFMVYLQKENIIDESGMPKERFSAEFPKEGPSILRIQQVVRGDSAAYFCASSESLDTEAFFGQGTRLTVV.

This sequence joins TRBV3-1 and TRBJ1-3; D remains unclear. CDR1 is LGHDT, CDR2 YNNKEL, per germline (reference sequence). Trimming pared 4 bases from V and 4 bases from J, leaving 11 bases between. This CDR3 has 14 amino acids. This CDR3 reads CASSLSGYGNTIYF. CDR3 nucleotide sequence: TGTGCCAGCAGCCTCTCGGGGTACGGAAACACCATATATTTT.

V is TRBV6-2 or TRBV6-3 and J is TRBJ2-7, with TRBD2 as a possible D gene (7 bases). The CDR3 runs to 16 residues. Germline V CDR1 and CDR2: MNHEY, SVGEGT. The V end lost 5 bases, the J end lost 0 bases, and 17 bases lay between the germline ends. The CDR3 protein is CASSPRDGGPSYEQYV. The CDR3 region has the DNA TGTGCCAGCAGTCCGCGGGACGGGGGGCCCTCCTACGAGCAGTACGTC.

This clonotype has at least ten counts. DNA of the CDR3: TGTGCCACCAGCAGAGATTTTGGCCAGAATAGCAATCAGCCCCAGCATTTT. The encoded protein is CATSRDFGQNSNQPQHF. The chain carries TRBV15 and TRBJ1-5; D remains unclear. The V gene lost 0 bases and the J gene lost 0 bases, with 12 bases spanning the gap. There are 17 residues in the CDR3. CDR1 and CDR2 (germline): LNHNV, YYDKDF (reference sequence).

This clonotype was found many times. This rearrangement joins TRBV5-4 to TRBJ1-2, with 8 bases that match TRBD1. CDR3 length: 14 residues. Germline trimming cut 4 bases from V and 3 bases from J; bases unmatched to any gene: 5. The germline gives CDR1 SGHNT, CDR2 YYREEE (reference sequence). CDR3 loop: CASSGQGGDYGYTF. The CDR3 DNA reads as TGTGCCAGCAGCGGACAGGGTGGTGACTATGGCTACACCTTC. Drawing the rest from reference TRBV5-4 and TRBJ1-2, the complete variable domain is ETGVTQSPTHLIKTRGQQVTLRCSSQSGHNTVSWYQQALGQGPQFIFQYYREEENGRGNFPPRFSGLQFPNYSSELNVNALELDDSALYLCASSGQGGDYGYTFGSGTRLTVV.

This clonotype was counted only a few times. The chain combines TRBV18 with TRBJ2-5; TRBD1 might be the D (5 bases). The V and J ends lost 5 bases and 1 base respectively, with 14 bases between them. Germline CDR1 and CDR2: KGHSH and LQKENI. CDR3 length: 15 residues. In nucleotides, the CDR3 is TGTGCCAGCTCAGGACCCTTGGGGCTCCAAGAGACCCAGTACTTC. This sequence encodes CASSGPLGLQETQYF.

This clonotype was counted at least ten times. The chain is built from TRBV29-1 and TRBJ1-5; D may be TRBD1 (5 bases). V was pared by 5 bases and J by 4 bases, with 9 bases between. Germline V gene lookup returns CDR1 SQVTM and CDR2 ANQGSEA. The CDR3 extends over 12 amino acids. The CDR3 here is CSVQGENQPQHF. DNA for the CDR3: TGCAGCGTTCAGGGTGAAAATCAGCCCCAGCATTTT. The whole variable domain, filled in from reference TRBV29-1 and TRBJ1-5, reads SAVISQKPSRDICQRGTSLTIQCQVDSQVTMMFWYRQQPGQSLTLIATANQGSEATYESGFVIDKFPISRPNLTFSTLTVSNMSPEDSSIYLCSVQGENQPQHFGDGTRLSIL.

The chain uses TRBV2 and TRBJ2-2, with TRBD2 matching 7 bases. CDR1 SNHLY and CDR2 FYNNEI come from the germline V gene. V was pared by 4 bases and J by 2 bases, with 7 bases of the junction left unmatched. CDR3 size: 16 residues. In DNA form, the CDR3 reads TGTGCCAGCAGTGTCGAAACTAGCGTTAACACCGGGGAGCTGTTTTTT. This codes for CASSVETSVNTGELFF.

The sample holds many counts of this clonotype. V and J are TRBV6-5 and TRBJ2-7; 8 positions agree with TRBD1. The CDR3 has 13 residues. CDR1 MNHEY and CDR2 SVGAGI come from the germline V gene. J was trimmed by 5 bases and V by 6 bases; bases with no gene match: 6. CDR3 in DNA: TGTGCCAGCAGCTCAGGGGGCAGGAACGAGCAGTACGTC. Translating it yields CASSSGGRNEQYV.

For the CDR3, the DNA is TGTGCCAGCAGCCCGCGGGGCGGAGGGAAATCTGATGAGCAGTTCTTC. Its protein product is CASSPRGGGKSDEQFF. The rearrangement joins TRBV5-4 to TRBJ2-1; D possibly corresponds to TRBD2 (6 bases). V lost 4 bases and J lost 8, with 22 bases in between. Germline V gives CDR1 SGHNT, CDR2 YYREEE (reference sequence). The CDR3 totals 16 residues. The complete variable domain, with remaining parts taken from reference TRBV5-4 and TRBJ2-1, reads ETGVTQSPTHLIKTRGQQVTLRCSSQSGHNTVSWYQQALGQGPQFIFQYYREEENGRGNFPPRFSGLQFPNYSSELNVNALELDDSALYLCASSPRGGGKSDEQFFGPGTRLTVL.

The rearrangement uses TRBV6-2 or TRBV6-3 and TRBJ1-5; a weak D match, TRBD1 (6 bases). With 6 bases removed from V and 4 bases from J, the gap between germline ends came to 10 bases. Per germline, CDR1 MNHEY and CDR2 SVGEGT. There are 13 residues in the CDR3. For the CDR3, the DNA is TGTGCCAGCAGAGGGACACGTAATCAGCCCCAGCATTTT. Encoded protein: CASRGTRNQPQHF.

This clonotype was counted many times. This chain connects TRBV12-3 or TRBV12-4 to TRBJ2-7, with 9 bases identical to TRBD1. Trimming at V came to 5 bases and at J to 2 bases, leaving 4 bases not matched to a gene. This CDR3 is 14 amino acids long. The CDR3 protein is CASSLTGGTYEQYV. The CDR3 DNA reads as TGTGCCAGCAGTCTAACAGGGGGCACCTACGAGCAGTACGTC.

This chain joins TRBV19 and TRBJ1-6; 9 positions agree with TRBD1. Germline loops: CDR1 LNHDA, CDR2 SQIVND (reference sequence). This CDR3 has 15 amino acids. With 6 bases clipped from V and 7 bases from J, the junction kept 7 bases outside the gene matches. The DNA of the CDR3 is TGTGCCAGTAGCAACCGACAGGGGGTAAATTCACCCCTCCACTTT. As protein: CASSNRQGVNSPLHF. Full variable domain (missing parts from reference TRBV19 and TRBJ1-6): DGGITQSPKYLFRKEGQNVTLSCEQNLNHDAMYWYRQDPGQGLRLIYYSQIVNDFQKGDIAEGYSVSREKKESFPLTVTSAQKNPTAFYLCASSNRQGVNSPLHFGNGTRLTVT.

CDR3: CSATTPGQGADTQYF. The CDR3 DNA reads as TGCAGTGCTACAACTCCGGGACAGGGCGCAGATACGCAGTATTTT. The gene calls are TRBV20-1 and TRBJ2-3; 9 bases fit TRBD1. Germline V gives CDR1 DFQATT, CDR2 SNEGSKA (reference sequence). CDR3 length equals 15 residues. Trimming took 4 bases from V and 4 from J; bases not matched to a gene: 9.

The chain links TRBV12-3 or TRBV12-4 to TRBJ2-3; D call uncertain. This CDR3 comprises 13 residues. Trimming took 6 bases from V and 1 from J, leaving 8 bases between them. This CDR3 is CASRTHRTDTQYF. CDR3 sequence (DNA): TGTGCCAGCAGGACTCATCGCACAGATACGCAGTATTTT.

This clonotype was detected many times. This sequence joins TRBV7-9 and TRBJ2-1; no clear D. Germline values: CDR1 SEHNR, CDR2 FQNEAQ (reference sequence). This CDR3 region has 15 residues. V was clipped by 2 bases and J by 6 bases, with 14 bases between them. The CDR3 sequence is CASSLLLGLGNEQFF. In DNA form, the CDR3 reads TGTGCCAGCAGCTTATTGTTAGGTTTGGGCAATGAGCAGTTCTTC.

This clonotype was detected only a few times. The chain combines TRBV7-2 with TRBJ2-5; 10 bases line up with TRBD2. This CDR3 is 15 amino acids long. The trim removed 5 bases at V and 5 bases at J, leaving 8 bases unmatched. Germline loops: CDR1 SGHTA, CDR2 FQGNSA. In DNA form, the CDR3 reads TGTGCCAGCAGCCTGCGAGCGGGGGGGCCGGAGACCCAGTACTTC. It is translated as CASSLRAGGPETQYF.

This clonotype was counted ten times or more. J is TRBJ2-3 and V is TRBV5-1; no firm D call. The CDR3 runs to 14 residues. From germline, CDR1 is SGHRS and CDR2 YFSETQ. Trimming shortened V by 5 bases and J by 6 bases, and 16 bases separated the two germline ends. The CDR3 loop is CASSMKQVPDTQYF. The DNA for the CDR3 is TGCGCCAGCAGTATGAAGCAGGTGCCCGATACGCAGTATTTT.

This clonotype was counted a few times. The V and J genes are TRBV10-2 and TRBJ2-2, with D unresolved. The CDR3 has 15 residues. The germline V and J ends were trimmed by 4 bases and 2 bases, with 11 bases remaining between them. In germline, CDR1 is WSHSY, CDR2 SAAADI. In nucleotides, the CDR3 is TGCGCCAGCAGTGGTAGCAGATTAAACACCGGGGAGCTGTTTTTT. Protein product: CASSGSRLNTGELFF.